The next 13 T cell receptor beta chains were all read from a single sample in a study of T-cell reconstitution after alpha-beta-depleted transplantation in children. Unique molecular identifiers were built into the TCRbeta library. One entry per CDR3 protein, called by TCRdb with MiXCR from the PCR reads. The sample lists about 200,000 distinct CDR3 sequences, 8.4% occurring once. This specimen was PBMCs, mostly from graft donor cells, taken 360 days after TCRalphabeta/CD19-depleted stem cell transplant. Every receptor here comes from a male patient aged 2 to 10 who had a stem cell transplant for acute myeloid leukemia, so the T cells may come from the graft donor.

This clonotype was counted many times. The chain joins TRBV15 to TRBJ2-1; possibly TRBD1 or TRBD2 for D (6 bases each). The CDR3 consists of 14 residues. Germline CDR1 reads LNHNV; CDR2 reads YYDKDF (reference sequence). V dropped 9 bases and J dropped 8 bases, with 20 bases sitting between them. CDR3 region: CATRGSRNRDEQFF. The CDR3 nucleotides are TGTGCCACACGGGGGAGCCGCAACAGGGATGAGCAGTTCTTC.

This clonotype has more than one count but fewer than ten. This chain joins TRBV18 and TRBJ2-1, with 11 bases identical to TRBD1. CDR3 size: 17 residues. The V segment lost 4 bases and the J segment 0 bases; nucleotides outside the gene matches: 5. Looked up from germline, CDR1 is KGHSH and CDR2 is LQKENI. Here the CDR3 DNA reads TGTGCCAGCTCACTAACCGGGACAGGGGGCTCCTACAATGAGCAGTTCTTC. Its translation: CASSLTGTGGSYNEQFF.

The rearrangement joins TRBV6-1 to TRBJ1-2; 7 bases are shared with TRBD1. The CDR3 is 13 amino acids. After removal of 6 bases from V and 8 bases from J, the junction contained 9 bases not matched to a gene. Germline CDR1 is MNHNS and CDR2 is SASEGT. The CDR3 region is CASRQQQGGGYTF. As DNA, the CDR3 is TGTGCCAGCAGACAGCAACAAGGGGGCGGCTACACCTTC.

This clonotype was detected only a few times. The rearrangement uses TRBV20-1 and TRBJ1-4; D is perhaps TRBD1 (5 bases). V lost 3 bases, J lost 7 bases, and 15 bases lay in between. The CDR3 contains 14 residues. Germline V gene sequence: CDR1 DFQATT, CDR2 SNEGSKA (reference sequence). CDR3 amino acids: CSASRGRDGEKLFF. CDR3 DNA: TGCAGTGCTAGTCGGGGCAGGGATGGTGAAAAACTGTTTTTT.

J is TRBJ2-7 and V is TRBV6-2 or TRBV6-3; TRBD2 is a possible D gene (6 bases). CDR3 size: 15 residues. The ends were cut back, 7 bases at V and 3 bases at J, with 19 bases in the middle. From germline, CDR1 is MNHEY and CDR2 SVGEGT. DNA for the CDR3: TGTGCCAGCAACCCCACCGCTAGCGAGGGCTACGAGCAGTACTTC. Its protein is CASNPTASEGYEQYF.

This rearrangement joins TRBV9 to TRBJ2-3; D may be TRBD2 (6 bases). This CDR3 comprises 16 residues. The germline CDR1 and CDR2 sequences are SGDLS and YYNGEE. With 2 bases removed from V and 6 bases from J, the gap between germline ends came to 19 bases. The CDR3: CASSVQPGLTQDTQYF. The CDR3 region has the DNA TGTGCCAGCAGCGTCCAACCTGGACTAACCCAGGATACGCAGTATTTT.

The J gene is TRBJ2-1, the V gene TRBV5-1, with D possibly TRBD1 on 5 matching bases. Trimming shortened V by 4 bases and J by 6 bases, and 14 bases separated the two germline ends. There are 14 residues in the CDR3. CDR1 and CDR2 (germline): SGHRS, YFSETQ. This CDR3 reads CASSPQGVGNEQFF. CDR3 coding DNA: TGCGCCAGCAGCCCCCAGGGCGTGGGCAATGAGCAGTTCTTC. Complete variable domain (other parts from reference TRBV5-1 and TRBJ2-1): KAGVTQTPRYLIKTRGQQVTLSCSPISGHRSVSWYQQTPGQGLQFLFEYFSETQRNKGNFPGRFSGRQFSNSRSEMNVSTLELGDSALYLCASSPQGVGNEQFFGPGTRLTVL.

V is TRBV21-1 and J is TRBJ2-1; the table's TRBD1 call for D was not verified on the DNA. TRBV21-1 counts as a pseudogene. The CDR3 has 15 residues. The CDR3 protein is CASSKWWGGGDEQFF. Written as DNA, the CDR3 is TGTGCCAGCAGCAAATGGTGGGGTGGGGGGGATGAGCAGTTCTTC.

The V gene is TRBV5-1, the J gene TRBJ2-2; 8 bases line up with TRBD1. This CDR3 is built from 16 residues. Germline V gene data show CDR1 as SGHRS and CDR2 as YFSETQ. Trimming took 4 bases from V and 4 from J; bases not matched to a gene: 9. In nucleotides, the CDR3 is TGCGCCAGCAGCCTCGGGGACAGGACGGGCACCGGGGAGCTGTTTTTT. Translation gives CASSLGDRTGTGELFF. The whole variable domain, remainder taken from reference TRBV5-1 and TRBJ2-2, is KAGVTQTPRYLIKTRGQQVTLSCSPISGHRSVSWYQQTPGQGLQFLFEYFSETQRNKGNFPGRFSGRQFSNSRSEMNVSTLELGDSALYLCASSLGDRTGTGELFFGEGSRLTVL.

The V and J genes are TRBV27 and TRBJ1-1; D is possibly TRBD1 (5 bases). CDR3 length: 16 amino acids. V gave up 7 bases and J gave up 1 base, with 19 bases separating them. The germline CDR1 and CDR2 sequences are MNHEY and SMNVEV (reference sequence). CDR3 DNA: TGTGCCAGCACCTACCTATCACCGCAGGGGAACACTGAAGCTTTCTTT. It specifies CASTYLSPQGNTEAFF.

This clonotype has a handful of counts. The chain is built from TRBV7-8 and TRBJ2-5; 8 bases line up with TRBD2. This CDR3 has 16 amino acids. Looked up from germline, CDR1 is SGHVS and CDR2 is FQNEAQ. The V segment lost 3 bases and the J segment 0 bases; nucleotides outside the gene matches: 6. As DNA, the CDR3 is TGTGCCAGCAGCTTTCATGGTAGCGGGAACCAAGAGACCCAGTACTTC. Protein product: CASSFHGSGNQETQYF.

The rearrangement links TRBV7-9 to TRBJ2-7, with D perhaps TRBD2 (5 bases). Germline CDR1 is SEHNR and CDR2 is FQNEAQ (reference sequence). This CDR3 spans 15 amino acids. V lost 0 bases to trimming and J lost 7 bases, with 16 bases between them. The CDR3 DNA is TGTGCCAGCAGCTTAGCGGGAGTAACTACGGGAGAGCAGTACTTC. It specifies CASSLAGVTTGEQYF.

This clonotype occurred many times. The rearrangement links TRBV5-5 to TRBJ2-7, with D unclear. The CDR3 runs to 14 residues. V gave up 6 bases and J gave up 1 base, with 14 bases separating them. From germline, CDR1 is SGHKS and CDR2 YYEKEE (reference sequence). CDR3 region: CASKSAVGSYEQYF. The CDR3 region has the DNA TGTGCCAGCAAATCCGCGGTCGGTTCCTACGAGCAGTACTTC.